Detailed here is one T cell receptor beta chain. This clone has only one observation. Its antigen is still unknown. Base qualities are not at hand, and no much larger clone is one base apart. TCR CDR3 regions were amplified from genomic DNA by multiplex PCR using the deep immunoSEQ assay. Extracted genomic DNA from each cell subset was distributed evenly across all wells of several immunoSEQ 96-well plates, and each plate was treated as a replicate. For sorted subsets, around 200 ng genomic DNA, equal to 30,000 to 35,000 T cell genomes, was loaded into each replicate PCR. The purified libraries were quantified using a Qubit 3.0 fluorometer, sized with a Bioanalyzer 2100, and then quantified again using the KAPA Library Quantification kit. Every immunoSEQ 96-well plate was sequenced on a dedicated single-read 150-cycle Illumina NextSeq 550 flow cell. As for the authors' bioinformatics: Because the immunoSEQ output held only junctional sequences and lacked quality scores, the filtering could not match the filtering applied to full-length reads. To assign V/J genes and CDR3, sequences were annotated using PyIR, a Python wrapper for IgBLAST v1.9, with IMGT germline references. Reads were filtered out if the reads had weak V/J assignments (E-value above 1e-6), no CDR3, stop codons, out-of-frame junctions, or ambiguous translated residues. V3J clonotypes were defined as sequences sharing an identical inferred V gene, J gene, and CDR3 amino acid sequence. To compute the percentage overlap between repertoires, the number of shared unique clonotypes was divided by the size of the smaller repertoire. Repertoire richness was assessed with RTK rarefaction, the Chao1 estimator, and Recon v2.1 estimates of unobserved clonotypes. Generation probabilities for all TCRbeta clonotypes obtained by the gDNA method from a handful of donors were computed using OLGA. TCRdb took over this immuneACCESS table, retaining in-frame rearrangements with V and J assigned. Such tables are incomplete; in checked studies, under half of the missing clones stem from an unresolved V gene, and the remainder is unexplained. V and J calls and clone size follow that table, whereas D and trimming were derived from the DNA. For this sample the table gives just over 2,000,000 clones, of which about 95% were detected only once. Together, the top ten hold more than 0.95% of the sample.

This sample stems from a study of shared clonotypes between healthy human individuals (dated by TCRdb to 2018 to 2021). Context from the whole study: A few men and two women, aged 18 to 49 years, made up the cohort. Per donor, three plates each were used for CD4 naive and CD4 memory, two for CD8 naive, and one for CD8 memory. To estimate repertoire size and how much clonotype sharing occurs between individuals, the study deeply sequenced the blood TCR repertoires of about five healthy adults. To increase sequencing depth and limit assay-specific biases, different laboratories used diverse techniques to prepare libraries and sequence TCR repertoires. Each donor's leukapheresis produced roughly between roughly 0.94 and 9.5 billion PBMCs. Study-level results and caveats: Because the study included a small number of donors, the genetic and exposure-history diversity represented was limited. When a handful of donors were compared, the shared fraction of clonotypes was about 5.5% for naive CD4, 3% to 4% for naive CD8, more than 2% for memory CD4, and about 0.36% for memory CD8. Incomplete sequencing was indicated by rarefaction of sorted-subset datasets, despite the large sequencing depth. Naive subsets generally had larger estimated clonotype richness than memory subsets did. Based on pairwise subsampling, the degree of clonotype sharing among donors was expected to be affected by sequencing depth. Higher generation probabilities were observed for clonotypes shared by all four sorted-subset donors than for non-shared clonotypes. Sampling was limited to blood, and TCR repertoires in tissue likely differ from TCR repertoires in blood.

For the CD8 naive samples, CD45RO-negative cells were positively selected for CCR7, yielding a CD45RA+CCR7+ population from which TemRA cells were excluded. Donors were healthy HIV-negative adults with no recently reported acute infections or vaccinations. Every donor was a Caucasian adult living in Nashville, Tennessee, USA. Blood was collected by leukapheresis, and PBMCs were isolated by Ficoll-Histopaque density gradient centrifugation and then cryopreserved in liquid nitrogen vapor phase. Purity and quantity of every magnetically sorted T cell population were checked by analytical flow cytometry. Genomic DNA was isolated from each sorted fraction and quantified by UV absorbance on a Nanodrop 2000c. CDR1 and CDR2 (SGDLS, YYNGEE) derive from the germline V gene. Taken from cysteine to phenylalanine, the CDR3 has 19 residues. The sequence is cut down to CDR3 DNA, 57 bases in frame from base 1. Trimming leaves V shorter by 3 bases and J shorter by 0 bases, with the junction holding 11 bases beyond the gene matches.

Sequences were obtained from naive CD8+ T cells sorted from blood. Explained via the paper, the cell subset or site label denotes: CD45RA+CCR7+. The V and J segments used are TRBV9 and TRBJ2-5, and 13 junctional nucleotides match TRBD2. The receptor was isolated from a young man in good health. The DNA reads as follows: TGTGCCAGCAGCGACCCCCTAGGGACTAGCGGGACGTACCAAGAGACCCAGTACTTC. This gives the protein CASSDPLGTSGTYQETQYF.